This T cell receptor beta chain is from a study of T-cell memory formation after mild COVID-19 (TCRdb year 2021). Context from the whole study: Most TCR sequence clusters were specific to one of the two donors. Two young, previously healthy adult volunteers, one female and one male, were included in the cohort. Longitudinal TCRalpha and TCRbeta repertoire sequencing tracked T-cell clones expanding and contracting after mild COVID-19 in a couple of donors.

The sequencing machine was an Illumina NovaSeq 6000. Using 5'RACE with constant-segment primers, TCRalpha and TCRbeta cDNA libraries were constructed, with sample barcodes and unique molecular identifiers added in the process. RNA was extracted from every sample with Trizol reagent. Library amplification was performed in two PCR steps, and a second sample barcode and Illumina TruSeq adapters were introduced in the second step. Sequencing of the libraries was done on an Illumina NovaSeq, producing 2 x 150 bp paired-end reads. On the study's bioinformatics: Reads were demultiplexed and collapsed into UMI-guided consensus sequences with migec v1.2.7. Using mixcr v2.1.11, the UMI consensuses were aligned to TRA and TRB V and J templates and assembled into clonotypes. Clonotypes were classified as expanded or contracted when called significant by both edgeR and NoisET, with noise models trained on biological replicates. For edgeR calls, the cutoffs were a false discovery rate-adjusted p below 0.01 and a log2 fold-change threshold of 1. PCA with hierarchical clustering of max-normalized trajectories of the 1000 most abundant clonotypes was used as exploratory dynamics analysis. Each responding clone was given a CD4 or CD8 phenotype based on the CD4+ and CD8+ repertoires, which had been sequenced separately. TCRdb trimmed public reads at Q25 via fastp, called clones via MiXCR and kept in-frame beta chains. Under each unique CDR3 protein, matching rows form one entry showing the most common genes and DNA. The V and J calls follow TCRdb's processing rather than the paper's. The sample table lists more than 400,000 distinct CDR3 sequences, about 20% of them with a count of one. The top ten clones comprise 9% to 15% of the sample.

On this clonotype: Its binding antigen is unknown. The sample holds no much larger clone one base away, and base qualities are not on file.

Ficoll-Paque density gradient centrifugation was the method used to isolate PBMCs. General conclusions and limits of the study: Only two mild cases were covered by the study, and larger cohorts that include severe cases with pre-infection samples were considered necessary. Contracting CD4+ clones appeared mostly in the CM and EM memory subsets, whereas CD8+ clones were enriched in EMRA. Clones contracting from day 15 to 85 had balanced CD4/CD8 phenotypes, while a second wave expanding from day 15 to 37 was biased towards CD4+. Some responding clones were detected in pre-infection memory, which suggested that pre-existing cross-reactive memory T cells had joined the SARS-CoV-2 response. The second-wave clones that peaked on day 37 were not confirmed to be SARS-CoV-2 specific.

CDR1 and CDR2 (SEHNR, FQNEAQ) derive from the germline V gene (reference sequence). From its cysteine to its phenylalanine, the CDR3 spans 14 amino acids. The DNA shown is the 42-base CDR3, in frame from base 1. The source is an adult woman who had mild COVID-19 (a few samples of this study predate the infection). The sample titles of this study are shuffled in the database, so cell type and time point are left out; the donor was told from shared clones. Sequenced material: PBMCs or a T cell subset sorted from them (not recorded which). The sequence joins TRBV7-9 to TRBJ2-1, and TRBD2 may be the D gene, going by 6 matching bases. The J call may be incorrect, as the DNA end agrees better with TRBJ2-3. The CDR3 region has the sequence CASSLDGGRDTQYF. The nucleotide sequence is TGTGCCAGCAGCTTAGACGGGGGAAGGGATACGCAGTATTTT.